This T cell receptor beta chain originates from a study of blood T cell repertoires in COVID-19 (dated by TCRdb to about 2020). Background on the whole study: The collaborator samples originated in the United States, Italy and Spain and spanned the acute and convalescent phases of COVID-19. Deeply sampled blood TCRbeta repertoires from subjects exposed to, actively infected with, or recovered from COVID-19 were included in the dataset. Samples came from the ongoing ImmuneRACE study (first 160 participants) plus 1,254 subjects from 6 global collaborators. The prospective study material was composed of cDNA or gDNA derived from T cells, B-cell-depleted T cells, or PBMCs. Where available, HLA class I and class II types were obtained from metadata supplied by the sample provider rather than from assay-based typing. The repertoires were released in a freely available public database intended as a resource for research on the immune response to SARS-CoV-2. Nearly every sample came with metadata listing a de-identified subject ID, COVID-19 status, age in years and sex. Broader findings and caveats from the paper: Clinical and demographic metadata were provided uncurated, with the amount varying by source and participant.

Regarding this clone: Its antigen target is currently unknown. No base quality information exists; no much larger clone differs at one position.

Participants in the prospective study were enrolled through a virtual design, were aged roughly 18 to 100 years, and lived in roughly 24 United States geographic areas. To assign participants to cohorts, the prospective study relied on clinical history that participants themselves reported in a screening survey and a study questionnaire. Recovered participants in ImmuneRACE Cohort 3 were defined as having two consecutive negative NP/OP PCR tests, clearance from a healthcare professional, or resolution of symptoms. In the prospective study, mobile phlebotomists collected whole blood, serum and a nasopharyngeal or oropharyngeal swab from each participant. Over an approximately 2-month period, participants in the prospective study had the option of providing additional blood draws and questionnaires. Before DNA extraction, blood samples from the prospective study were shipped at room temperature or frozen.

Including the terminal cysteine and phenylalanine, the CDR3 comprises 13 residues. Only CDR3 DNA remains: 39 bases, in frame from the first base. For this chain, trimming is 7 bases at the V end and 4 bases at the J end, and the number of junction bases without a gene match is 3. TCRbeta CDR3 regions were amplified from genomic DNA by means of the immunoSEQ Assay, a bias-controlled multiplex PCR. The original pipeline was this. The number of nucleated cells in each sample was estimated from the amplification of reference gene primers within the assay. To quantify the absolute abundance of each unique TCRbeta CDR3 rearrangement, sequence reads were collapsed and filtered. Productive Simpson clonality was computed per sample as the square root of Simpson's diversity index over productive rearrangements. Here the immuneACCESS table is served through TCRdb, limited to in-frame sequences with V and J called. Missing clones are a known gap in these copies; in checked studies unresolved V genes cover under half, and the rest lacks a known reason. That table supplies the V and J calls and clone size; D and trimming were determined from the DNA. The sample records about 220,000 clones, about 80% of which are singletons. The top ten clones comprise 15% of the sample.

Sequenced input: PBMCs or T cells enriched from blood (not recorded which). The sequence joins TRBV12-3 or TRBV12-4 to TRBJ1-1; TRBD1 lines up with 10 middle nucleotides. The TCR comes from a man aged 35-49 years who had recovered from COVID-19. For the CDR3, the sequence is CASTWTGGTEAFF. DNA sequence: TGTGCCAGCACCTGGACAGGGGGCACTGAAGCTTTCTTT.